This passage covers 31 T cell receptor beta chains from one sample sequenced in a study of technical replicates of blood from a handful of donors. Clones were read by immunoSEQ multiplex PCR, and TCRdb kept only the in-frame ones, dropping some. This sample has tens of thousands of clones, with approximately 91% found just once. Sequenced: PBMCs. Receptors were obtained from a human donor in good health. Some clones in this sample may be carry-over from other donors' samples.

V gene TRBV6-1 combines with J gene TRBJ1-4; D is undetermined. Germline V CDR1 and CDR2: MNHNS, SASEGT. This CDR3 spans 15 amino acids. V was pared by 8 bases and J by 2 bases, with 15 bases between. The CDR3 nucleotides are TGTGCCAGCCTTGTGCCGAGCGGGACTAATGAAAAACTGTTTTTT. Residues: CASLVPSGTNEKLFF.

V and J are TRBV6-5 and TRBJ1-2, with 7 bases lining up with TRBD1. The germline V gene has CDR1 MNHEY and CDR2 SVGAGI. V dropped 3 bases and J dropped 4; count of bases not matched to a gene: 5. The CDR3 totals 14 residues. The CDR3 region has the DNA TGTGCCAGCAGTTATGACAGGGACTCCTATGGCTACACCTTC. Translating it yields CASSYDRDSYGYTF.

This clone has just one count. This chain connects TRBV6-5 to TRBJ2-5; possibly TRBD2 for D (6 bases). CDR3 length equals 15 residues. V lost 2 bases to trimming and J lost 5 bases, with 15 bases between them. Germline-derived CDR1 and CDR2 are MNHEY and SVGAGI. The CDR3 coding sequence is TGTGCCAGCAGTTACCAAGGGCGGGGTTGGGAGACCCAGTACTTC. Protein sequence: CASSYQGRGWETQYF.

The chain joins TRBV7-2 to TRBJ1-2; 7 bases map to TRBD1. Germline assignment: CDR1 SGHTA and CDR2 FQGNSA. The CDR3 consists of 16 residues. V was pared by 3 bases and J by 3 bases, with 10 bases of the junction left unmatched. The CDR3 DNA follows: TGTGCCAGCAGCTTTGGGGACAGCGATCTATACTATGGCTACACCTTC. This encodes CASSFGDSDLYYGYTF.

The V gene is TRBV4-2, the J gene TRBJ2-2, with TRBD1 identical over 8 bases. Germline CDR1 is LGHNA and CDR2 is YNFKEQ. The CDR3 has 15 amino acids. The trim removed 1 base at V and 3 bases at J, leaving 1 base unmatched. Here the CDR3 DNA reads TGTGCCAGCAGCCAAGGGACAGGGCACACCGGGGAGCTGTTTTTT. Translated, it gives CASSQGTGHTGELFF.

The chain joins TRBV30 to TRBJ2-2; TRBD2 matches at 15 bases. V lost 0 bases, J lost 7 bases, and 6 bases stayed unmatched. CDR1 is GTSNPN and CDR2 is SVGIG in the germline V gene (reference sequence). The CDR3 totals 17 residues. CDR3 amino acids: CAWSVRTSGRAHGELFF. The CDR3 DNA reads TGTGCCTGGAGTGTACGGACTAGCGGGAGGGCCCACGGGGAGCTGTTTTTT.

J is TRBJ2-1 and V is TRBV7-8, with D maybe TRBD2 (6 bases). Germline CDR1 reads SGHVS; CDR2 reads FQNEAQ. V lost 2 bases and J 5 bases, leaving 16 bases between the germline ends. The CDR3 spans 16 residues. CDR3 sequence (DNA): TGTGCCAGCAGCTTAAAACGCGGTCCGGGAGACAATGAGCAGTTCTTC. It encodes CASSLKRGPGDNEQFF.

V and J are TRBV9 and TRBJ2-3, with 7 positions matching TRBD2. Germline-derived CDR1 and CDR2 are SGDLS and YYNGEE. CDR3 length: 14 residues. V trimming: 1 base; J trimming: 2 bases; junction bases outside the gene matches: 1. The CDR3 bases are TGTGCCAGCAGCGTAAGCGGGACCACAGATACGCAGTATTTT. This encodes CASSVSGTTDTQYF.

The rearrangement links TRBV7-2 to TRBJ1-5; no reliable D call. Trimming took 5 bases from V and 5 from J, leaving 13 bases between them. In germline, CDR1 is SGHTA, CDR2 FQGNSA. This CDR3 comprises 14 residues. CDR3 sequence (DNA): TGTGCCAGCAGCGTTGATGGTGCGGATCAGCCCCAGCATTTT. This gives the protein CASSVDGADQPQHF.

This chain uses TRBV6-5 with TRBJ1-2; 7 nucleotides line up with TRBD1. Germline CDR1 reads MNHEY; CDR2 reads SVGAGI. Germline trimming cut 5 bases from V and 1 base from J; bases unmatched to any gene: 1. The CDR3 loop spans 13 amino acids. The CDR3 DNA sequence: TGTGCCAGCAGTCGACAGGGTAACTATGGCTACACCTTC. It codes for CASSRQGNYGYTF.

The V and J genes are TRBV15 and TRBJ1-2, with TRBD1 identical over 8 bases. CDR1 LNHNV and CDR2 YYDKDF come from the germline V gene (reference sequence). CDR3 length equals 13 residues. The V and J ends lost 9 bases and 4 bases, in that order; junction bases with no gene match: 7. DNA for the CDR3: TGTGCCACAACAGGGGGATTGGGCTATGGCTACACCTTC. Encoded protein: CATTGGLGYGYTF.

The chain recombines TRBV7-8 with TRBJ2-7; 7 nucleotides agree with TRBD1. The CDR3 has 14 amino acids. The germline V gene encodes CDR1 SGHVS and CDR2 FQNEAQ. V trimming: 5 bases; J trimming: 3 bases; junction bases outside the gene matches: 7. In DNA form, the CDR3 reads TGTGCCAGCAGCGCTCGACAGGGCTACTACGAGCAGTACTTC. This codes for CASSARQGYYEQYF.

This sequence joins TRBV7-3 and TRBJ2-1; possible D gene TRBD2, 5 bases. Between the trimmed V and J ends, which lost 5 bases and 7 bases, there was a span of 12 bases. The CDR3 runs 13 residues. CDR1 is SGHTA, CDR2 FQGTGA, per germline. CDR3 bases: TGTGCCAGCAGCCGGGAATTGCAGAATGAGCAGTTCTTC. Amino acids: CASSRELQNEQFF.

The chain combines TRBV18 with TRBJ2-5; 8 positions match TRBD2. CDR3 length: 16 residues. Germline assignment: CDR1 KGHSH and CDR2 LQKENI. V was pared by 4 bases and J by 5 bases, with 12 bases of the junction left unmatched. DNA of the CDR3: TGTGCCAGCTCACTCTCTTTAGCGGGAAACCTCGAGACCCAGTACTTC. Protein: CASSLSLAGNLETQYF.

This clone showed up just a few times. The CDR3 bases are TGCGCCAGCGGTCTAGCGGGAGGGCGGGGTGGCACAGATACGCAGTATTTT. Its translation: CASGLAGGRGGTDTQYF. V usage is TRBV4-1 and J usage is TRBJ2-3; 12 nucleotides line up with TRBD2. Trimming at V came to 8 bases and at J to 1 base, leaving 10 bases not matched to a gene. Germline values: CDR1 MGHRA, CDR2 YSYEKL. The CDR3 sequence is 17 residues long.

This chain links TRBV13 with TRBJ2-7, with D possibly matching TRBD1 (6 bases). This CDR3 comprises 14 residues. V gave up 2 bases and J gave up 4 bases, with 12 bases separating them. CDR1 is PRHDT and CDR2 is FYEKMQ in the germline V gene (reference sequence). DNA for the CDR3: TGTGCCAGCAGCTTAATAGGACAGCAATACGAGCAGTACTTC. As protein: CASSLIGQQYEQYF.

V and J are TRBV30 and TRBJ1-2, with 8 bases lining up with TRBD1. The CDR3 is 12 amino acids. Germline V CDR1 and CDR2: GTSNPN, SVGIG (reference sequence). The junction had 4 bases not matched to a gene; V was cut back by 5 bases and J by 5 bases. The CDR3 DNA reads as TGTGCCTGGTCGACAGGGGAGTATGGCTACACCTTC. Residues: CAWSTGEYGYTF.

In this sample, this clone turned up a few times. This chain joins TRBV6-6 and TRBJ2-7; D possibly corresponds to TRBD2 (6 bases). This CDR3 comprises 14 residues. V gave up 9 bases and J gave up 6 bases, with 21 bases separating them. CDR1 is MNHNY, CDR2 SVGAGI, per germline (reference sequence). CDR3 nucleotides: TGTGCCAGTTCCTCTGGGGACTGGTTAATCGAGCAGTACTTC. Protein: CASSSGDWLIEQYF.

This clone was counted a single time. V is TRBV5-1 and J is TRBJ1-2; TRBD1 matches at 9 bases. Germline lookup yields CDR1 SGHRS and CDR2 YFSETQ. The CDR3 is 17 residues long. The V gene end was trimmed by 4 bases and the J gene end by 4 bases; junction bases not matched to a gene: 14. CDR3 coding DNA: TGCGCCAGCAGCCCCGGACAGGGGAGAGGATTGGGCTATGGCTACACCTTC. Translated: CASSPGQGRGLGYGYTF.

The chain has TRBV9 and TRBJ2-3; D possibly corresponds to TRBD2 (6 bases). In germline, CDR1 is SGDLS, CDR2 YYNGEE. V was shortened by 7 bases and J by 8 bases, with 14 bases between the two germline ends. The CDR3 consists of 12 residues. CDR3 sequence (DNA): TGTGCCAGCTCCCCGGGCGGGGTTACGCAGTATTTT. Its translation: CASSPGGVTQYF.

V gene TRBV20-1 combines with J gene TRBJ2-1, with D possibly being TRBD1 (6 bases). Germline loops: CDR1 DFQATT, CDR2 SNEGSKA (reference sequence). The CDR3 consists of 10 residues. The V gene lost 7 bases and the J gene lost 10 bases, with 11 bases spanning the gap. CDR3 loop: CSVLRGEQFF. The CDR3 DNA reads TGCAGTGTACTAAGGGGGGAGCAGTTCTTC.

The chain employs TRBV5-4 and TRBJ2-3, with 7 nucleotides matching TRBD2. This CDR3 is built from 15 residues. J lost 2 bases, V lost 5 bases, and 8 bases had no gene match. The germline CDR1 and CDR2 sequences are SGHNT and YYREEE (reference sequence). CDR3 bases: TGTGCCAGCAGGCCCGGGACTACCCTCACAGATACGCAGTATTTT. Translated: CASRPGTTLTDTQYF.

The rearrangement joins TRBV13 to TRBJ2-1; D unclear. Trimming stripped 6 bases from V and 5 bases from J, with 11 bases between. Per germline, CDR1 PRHDT and CDR2 FYEKMQ (reference sequence). The CDR3 is 13 residues long. Here the CDR3 reads CASSYYSHNEQFF. The DNA for the CDR3 is TGTGCCAGCAGTTATTACAGTCACAATGAGCAGTTCTTC.

The J gene is TRBJ1-2, the V gene TRBV10-3; possibly TRBD1 for D (6 bases). Trimming removed 0 bases from V and 4 bases from J, with 6 bases in between. CDR3 length equals 13 residues. Per germline, CDR1 ENHRY and CDR2 SYGVKD. This chain's CDR3 is CAISESRGYGYTF. CDR3 sequence (DNA): TGTGCCATCAGTGAGTCCAGGGGCTATGGCTACACCTTC.

The rearrangement uses TRBV15 and TRBJ2-1; 7 bases match TRBD2. Germline CDR1 and CDR2: LNHNV and YYDKDF (reference sequence). With V trimmed by 4 bases and J by 5 bases, 11 bases remained unmatched. This CDR3 has 16 amino acids. CDR3 region: CATSIGDYRPHNEQFF. The CDR3 DNA follows: TGTGCCACCAGCATAGGGGACTACAGGCCCCACAATGAGCAGTTCTTC.

This chain joins TRBV5-8 and TRBJ1-5; D not resolved. CDR3 length: 16 amino acids. V lost 4 bases and J lost 3, with 17 bases in between. The germline CDR1 and CDR2 sequences are SGHTS and YDEGEE. As DNA, the CDR3 is TGTGCCAGCAGCGTCGCGATAAATTATTTCAATCAGCCCCAGCATTTT. This gives the protein CASSVAINYFNQPQHF.

This clone was found once. The chain employs TRBV7-2 and TRBJ2-1, with 14 bases fitting TRBD2. The CDR3 has 16 amino acids. V was pared by 5 bases and J by 7 bases, with 7 bases of the junction left unmatched. From germline, CDR1 is SGHTA and CDR2 FQGNSA. The CDR3 bases are TGTGCCAGCAGCCCGAGACTAGCGGGGGGGCGTAATGAGCAGTTCTTC. This sequence encodes CASSPRLAGGRNEQFF.

V usage is TRBV18 and J usage is TRBJ2-4; 15 bases match TRBD2. The CDR3 covers 17 residues. Losses at the gene ends were 3 bases for V and 6 bases for J; bases not matched to a gene: 6. CDR1 is KGHSH and CDR2 is LQKENI in the germline V gene. This CDR3 reads CASSPGLAGGEGNIQYF. CDR3 bases: TGTGCCAGCTCACCGGGACTAGCGGGAGGCGAGGGAAACATTCAGTACTTC.

The rearrangement uses TRBV19 and TRBJ2-1; 9 nucleotides align to TRBD2. V shed 9 bases, J shed 4 bases, and the junction held 7 bases outside the gene matches. The CDR3 runs to 14 residues. Germline lookup yields CDR1 LNHDA and CDR2 SQIVND (reference sequence). CDR3 sequence reads: CASRTSVGYNEQFF. For the CDR3, the DNA is TGTGCCAGCAGGACTAGCGTTGGATACAATGAGCAGTTCTTC. Variable domain in full (rest from reference TRBV19 and TRBJ2-1): DGGITQSPKYLFRKEGQNVTLSCEQNLNHDAMYWYRQDPGQGLRLIYYSQIVNDFQKGDIAEGYSVSREKKESFPLTVTSAQKNPTAFYLCASRTSVGYNEQFFGPGTRLTVL.

The chain couples TRBV6-4 to TRBJ2-2; possible D gene TRBD1, 5 bases. Per germline, CDR1 MRHNA and CDR2 SNTAGT. The V gene lost 3 bases and the J gene lost 7 bases, with 15 bases spanning the gap. The CDR3 extends over 15 amino acids. CDR3 nucleotides: TGTGCCAGCAGTGATAGTGCGGACGACAGCGGGGAGCTGTTTTTT. Protein: CASSDSADDSGELFF.

This sequence joins TRBV5-8 and TRBJ2-3; TRBD2 aligns across 11 bases. Per the germline V gene, CDR1 is SGHTS and CDR2 is YDEGEE. This CDR3 contains 17 residues. The V and J ends lost 3 bases and 5 bases, in that order; junction bases with no gene match: 11. The CDR3 nucleotides are TGTGCCAGCAGCTCGCTGGGACTAGCGGTCCTCAGAGATACGCAGTATTTT. Translating it yields CASSSLGLAVLRDTQYF.